This T cell receptor beta chain was identified in a study of blood T cell repertoires in COVID-19. Study-level background: Some COVID-19 samples were acute and others convalescent; all came from the United States, Italy and Spain. PBMCs, B-cell-depleted T cells, or T cells were the source of the cDNA or gDNA that made up the material.

In the authors' methods: Reference gene primer amplification gave nucleated cell count estimates. Sequenced by immunoSEQ multiplex PCR; TCRdb stores in-frame clones only, minus some. The D gene and trimming were derived from the DNA, and the V and J assignments and clone size from that table. The sample consists of 120,000 to 150,000 clones, more than 75% of them appearing once. The CDR3 is made up of 15 amino acids. The germline V and J ends were trimmed by 6 bases and 1 base, with 15 bases remaining between them. Per germline, CDR1 KGHSH and CDR2 LQKENI. The receptor was isolated from a man aged 55 to 69 with acute or convalescent COVID-19. Sequencing input: peripheral blood. The chain has TRBV18 and TRBJ1-1, with D unclear. In DNA, the CDR3 is TGTGCCAGCTCCCCCCCCGACTCGGGGAACACTGAAGCTTTCTTT. Translated: CASSPPDSGNTEAFF.